The 27 T cell receptor beta chains reported below all come from one sample, sequenced in a study of T cell responses to AZD1222 COVID-19 vaccine. Clones were sequenced by immunoSEQ multiplex PCR, and TCRdb holds only the in-frame ones, with some missing. The profile covers about 110,000 clones, with 70% to 90% appearing a single time and 2.5% to 4% taken by the ten largest. Specimen: peripheral blood, collected on day 0 of AZD1222 vaccination. The receptors originated from an adult in good health.

J is TRBJ2-7 and V is TRBV5-1, with TRBD2 as a possible D gene (6 bases). V lost 2 bases and J 5 bases, leaving 14 bases between the germline ends. The CDR3 loop spans 14 amino acids. CDR1 is SGHRS, CDR2 YFSETQ, per germline. The CDR3, as DNA: TGCGCCAGCAGCTTCCCGGGACTCGGTAACGAGCAGTACTTC. Its protein product is CASSFPGLGNEQYF.

The chain employs TRBV7-2 and TRBJ2-1; 8 bases map to TRBD1. Looked up from germline, CDR1 is SGHTA and CDR2 is FQGNSA. The J segment lost 2 bases and the V segment lost 2 bases, leaving 5 bases of the junction unmatched. This CDR3 comprises 16 residues. Here the CDR3 reads CASSLTPGQAYNEQFF. The CDR3 region has the DNA TGTGCCAGCAGCTTAACGCCGGGACAGGCCTACAATGAGCAGTTCTTC.

Only a few counts were recorded for this clone. This chain joins TRBV5-1 and TRBJ1-6; D gene unclear. Trimming left V 4 bases short and J 0 bases short, with 11 bases between. Looked up from germline, CDR1 is SGHRS and CDR2 is YFSETQ. The CDR3 is 16 residues long. The CDR3 loop reads CASSPASSSYNSPLHF. The CDR3 bases are TGCGCCAGCAGCCCAGCATCGAGCTCCTATAATTCACCCCTCCACTTT.

Written as DNA, the CDR3 is TGTGCCAGCAGCTCCGCCTACCTCGGGACTAGCGGGGGGGCTCGGGAGACCCAGTACTTC. Protein product: CASSSAYLGTSGGARETQYF. The chain couples TRBV11-3 to TRBJ2-5, with TRBD2 matching 16 bases. Germline trimming cut 4 bases from V and 5 bases from J; bases unmatched to any gene: 16. The CDR3 extends over 20 amino acids. Germline V CDR1 and CDR2: SGHNT, YENEEA. Supplemented by reference TRBV11-3 and TRBJ2-5, the full variable domain reads EAGVVQSPRYKIIEKKQPVAFWCNPISGHNTLYWYLQNLGQGPELLIRYENEEAVDDSQLPKDRFSAERLKGVDSTLKIQPAELGDSAVYLCASSSAYLGTSGGARETQYFGPGTRLLVL.

The J gene is TRBJ2-1, the V gene TRBV7-2, with D possibly TRBD1 on 5 matching bases. The CDR3 loop spans 15 amino acids. The germline V gene has CDR1 SGHTA and CDR2 FQGNSA. The germline V and J ends were trimmed by 4 bases and 7 bases, with 17 bases remaining between them. DNA of the CDR3: TGTGCCAGCAGCTCGGACACCGCCCGCTGGAATGAGCAGTTCTTC. Protein product: CASSSDTARWNEQFF. The full variable domain, completed using reference TRBV7-2 and TRBJ2-1, is GAGVSQSPSNKVTEKGKDVELRCDPISGHTALYWYRQSLGQGLEFLIYFQGNSAPDKSGLPSDRFSAERTGGSVSTLTIQRTQQEDSAVYLCASSSDTARWNEQFFGPGTRLTVL.

The chain recombines TRBV18 with TRBJ2-7; 7 bases agree with TRBD1. Losses at the gene ends were 5 bases for V and 0 bases for J; bases not matched to a gene: 7. This CDR3 is 15 amino acids long. The germline V gene encodes CDR1 KGHSH and CDR2 LQKENI. Written as DNA, the CDR3 is TGTGCCAGCTCATCCGGGACAGCGAGCTCCTACGAGCAGTACTTC. Amino acids: CASSSGTASSYEQYF.

The V call is TRBV14, the J call TRBJ2-7; TRBD1 is a possible D gene (6 bases). Germline CDR1 and CDR2: SGHDN and FVKESK. V was trimmed by 0 bases and J by 2 bases, leaving 17 bases between them. This CDR3 is built from 17 residues. The CDR3 loop is CASSQEYPGQGTYEQYF. CDR3 nucleotides: TGTGCCAGCAGCCAAGAGTATCCGGGACAAGGAACCTACGAGCAGTACTTC.

The rearrangement links TRBV2 to TRBJ2-1, with TRBD2 matching 7 bases. J gave up 2 bases and V 7 bases, and 5 bases lay outside the gene matches. Germline V lookup: CDR1 SNHLY, CDR2 FYNNEI. The CDR3 length is 14 residues. The CDR3 reads CASKGGGAYNEQFF. In nucleotides, the CDR3 is TGTGCCAGCAAGGGCGGGGGTGCCTACAATGAGCAGTTCTTC.

The chain couples TRBV6-5 to TRBJ1-5; 7 positions agree with TRBD1. This CDR3 region has 12 residues. Germline-derived CDR1 and CDR2 are MNHEY and SVGAGI. Trimming removed 6 bases from V and 7 bases from J; junction bases left unmatched: 3. The CDR3 reads CASRTGNQPQHF. The DNA of the CDR3 is TGTGCCAGCAGGACAGGGAACCAGCCCCAGCATTTT.

The gene calls are TRBV5-6 and TRBJ1-6; possible D gene TRBD1, 5 bases. The CDR3 sequence is 18 residues long. Trimming removed 8 bases at V and 0 bases at J, with 21 bases between. CDR1 and CDR2 from the germline V gene are SGHDT and YYEEEE. The DNA for the CDR3 is TGTGCCAGTCCAGACAGAGAGAAAATTAGCTCCTATAATTCACCCCTCCACTTT. It is translated as CASPDREKISSYNSPLHF.

This CDR3 reads CASSPRDPTEAFF. CDR3 nucleotides: TGTGCCAGCAGTCCGAGGGACCCCACTGAAGCTTTCTTT. The rearrangement links TRBV6-5 to TRBJ1-1; tentatively, D is TRBD1 (5 bases). Germline lookup yields CDR1 MNHEY and CDR2 SVGAGI. Deletions cut 5 bases from V and 4 bases from J, with 11 bases between. The CDR3 totals 13 residues.

CDR3 sequence reads: CASSLPTYTEEKLFF. CDR3 nucleotides: TGTGCCAGCAGTTTGCCTACATATACCGAGGAAAAACTGTTTTTT. The genes are TRBV28 and TRBJ1-4, with unresolved D. This CDR3 region has 15 residues. V shed 3 bases and J shed 8 bases, with 16 bases lying between them. In germline, CDR1 is MDHEN, CDR2 SYDVKM.

The chain couples TRBV5-4 to TRBJ1-1; D is perhaps TRBD1 (6 bases). CDR3 length: 13 amino acids. Germline V gene data show CDR1 as SGHNT and CDR2 as YYREEE (reference sequence). V was shortened by 2 bases and J by 6 bases, with 11 bases between the two germline ends. CDR3 region: CASSLTGKAEAFF. DNA for the CDR3: TGTGCCAGCAGCTTAACAGGGAAGGCTGAAGCTTTCTTT.

This clone was observed a handful of times. Here the CDR3 reads CASSNAGTAEQYF. CDR3 in DNA: TGCGCCAGCAGCAACGCCGGGACAGCCGAGCAGTACTTC. V usage is TRBV5-1 and J usage is TRBJ2-7; TRBD1 aligns across 7 bases. Losses at the gene ends were 4 bases for V and 6 bases for J; bases not matched to a gene: 7. In germline, CDR1 is SGHRS, CDR2 YFSETQ. The CDR3 has 13 residues. The whole variable domain, filled in from reference TRBV5-1 and TRBJ2-7, reads KAGVTQTPRYLIKTRGQQVTLSCSPISGHRSVSWYQQTPGQGLQFLFEYFSETQRNKGNFPGRFSGRQFSNSRSEMNVSTLELGDSALYLCASSNAGTAEQYFGPGTRLTVT.

The table lists this clone with a count of one. V is TRBV11-2 and J is TRBJ2-3, with 8 bases that match TRBD2. From germline, CDR1 is SGHAT and CDR2 FQNNGV. V gave up 3 bases and J gave up 0 bases; unmatched junction bases: 5. The CDR3 is made up of 16 amino acids. The CDR3 spells CASSLLAGYSTDTQYF. The DNA for the CDR3 is TGTGCCAGCAGCTTGCTAGCGGGTTATAGCACAGATACGCAGTATTTT.

The chain couples TRBV3-1 (or the pseudogene TRBV3-2) to TRBJ2-3, with 8 bases identical to TRBD2. CDR1 LGHDT and CDR2 YNNKEL come from the germline V gene (reference sequence). V was clipped by 3 bases and J by 5 bases; unmatched bases: 4. This CDR3 is built from 14 residues. CDR3 in amino acids: CASSQGGGIDTQYF. The CDR3 DNA follows: TGTGCCAGCAGCCAGGGCGGGGGGATAGATACGCAGTATTTT.

The V call is TRBV5-8, the J call TRBJ1-1; D gene unclear. CDR1 and CDR2 from the germline V gene are SGHTS and YDEGEE. The CDR3 loop spans 14 amino acids. Trimming stripped 4 bases from V and 2 bases from J, with 12 bases between. The CDR3 spells CASSLGIVNTEAFF. The DNA for the CDR3 is TGTGCCAGCAGCCTAGGGATCGTAAACACTGAAGCTTTCTTT.

The rearrangement joins TRBV10-3 to TRBJ1-5; no reliable D call. Germline-derived CDR1 and CDR2 are ENHRY and SYGVKD. The CDR3 contains 14 residues. The V end lost 0 bases, the J end lost 6 bases, and 9 bases lay between the germline ends. DNA for the CDR3: TGTGCCATCAGTGAGTCAACATCTCCTCAGCCCCAGCATTTT. Translating gives CAISESTSPQPQHF.

V usage is TRBV7-9 and J usage is TRBJ2-1; D is uncertain. Looked up from germline, CDR1 is SEHNR and CDR2 is FQNEAQ (reference sequence). The CDR3 is 14 residues long. The V end lost 7 bases, the J end lost 6 bases, and 16 bases lay between the germline ends. The CDR3 protein is CASTTRTLGNEQFF. As DNA, the CDR3 is TGTGCCAGCACCACCCGGACCCTAGGCAATGAGCAGTTCTTC.

The chain is built from TRBV6-5 and TRBJ1-3; 8 bases are a match to TRBD1. CDR3 size: 14 residues. Germline CDR1 is MNHEY and CDR2 is SVGAGI. Trimming took 8 bases from V and 2 from J; bases not matched to a gene: 5. The CDR3, as DNA: TGTGCCAGCCACCGACAGGGGACTGGAAACACCATATATTTT. It translates to CASHRQGTGNTIYF.

The rearrangement joins TRBV7-3 to TRBJ2-7, with TRBD1 matching 10 bases. CDR3 length equals 16 residues. V lost 3 bases to trimming and J lost 4 bases; unmatched junction nucleotides: 9. Per germline, CDR1 SGHTA and CDR2 FQGTGA. The CDR3 region is CASSFGPPGQGYEQYF. The CDR3 bases are TGTGCCAGCAGCTTCGGTCCTCCGGGACAGGGGTACGAGCAGTACTTC.

The chain joins TRBV6-5 to TRBJ2-4; D remains unclear. In germline, CDR1 is MNHEY, CDR2 SVGAGI. Trimming left V 11 bases short and J 3 bases short, with 14 bases between. The CDR3 spans 13 residues. CDR3 coding DNA: TGTGCCCCGAGGCAGGTAGGCAAAAACATTCAGTACTTC. It is translated as CAPRQVGKNIQYF.

The chain has TRBV2 and TRBJ1-5, with 7 bases lining up with TRBD1. Germline V lookup: CDR1 SNHLY, CDR2 FYNNEI. After removal of 6 bases from V and 3 bases from J, the junction contained 8 bases not matched to a gene. The CDR3 runs 15 residues. Here the CDR3 reads CASRARDSLNQPQHF. The CDR3 nucleotides read TGTGCCAGCAGGGCCCGGGACAGCCTCAATCAGCCCCAGCATTTT. Using reference TRBV2 and TRBJ1-5 for the parts outside the CDR3, the full variable domain is EPEVTQTPSHQVTQMGQEVILRCVPISNHLYFYWYRQILGQKVEFLVSFYNNEISEKSEIFDDQFSVERPDGSNFTLKIRSTKLEDSAMYFCASRARDSLNQPQHFGDGTRLSIL.

V is TRBV19 and J is TRBJ1-2, with D unresolved. The CDR3 has 15 amino acids. The ends were cut back, 10 bases at V and 2 bases at J, with 20 bases in the middle. CDR1 LNHDA and CDR2 SQIVND come from the germline V gene (reference sequence). This CDR3 reads CATLPGRFINYGYTF. CDR3 sequence (DNA): TGTGCCACCCTGCCTGGTCGTTTCATAAACTATGGCTACACCTTC.

The V and J genes are TRBV15 and TRBJ2-1; 8 bases are a match to TRBD1. V shed 5 bases, J shed 0 bases, and the junction held 9 bases outside the gene matches. Germline V gene lookup returns CDR1 LNHNV and CDR2 YYDKDF (reference sequence). This CDR3 has 17 amino acids. CDR3 nucleotide sequence: TGTGCCACCAGCGGTGGACAGGGAGGAAGCTCCTACAATGAGCAGTTCTTC. This codes for CATSGGQGGSSYNEQFF.

Points on this clone: Other nucleotide sequences from this sample produce the same CDR3. The genes are TRBV10-3 and TRBJ1-1; no clear D. Trimming cost V 0 bases and J 1 base, with 6 bases left between them. The CDR3 spans 14 residues. Looked up from germline, CDR1 is ENHRY and CDR2 is SYGVKD. CDR3 region: CAISESGRNTEAFF. The CDR3 DNA reads as TGTGCCATCAGTGAGTCGGGTAGGAACACTGAAGCTTTCTTT.

The genes are TRBV19 and TRBJ1-2; D is perhaps TRBD1 (6 bases). The CDR3 spans 14 residues. The germline V gene encodes CDR1 LNHDA and CDR2 SQIVND (reference sequence). Trimming cost V 4 bases and J 7 bases, with 16 bases left between them. CDR3 nucleotides: TGTGCCAGTAGTAGTGAAGGACAGCTCGGTGGCTACACCTTC. It encodes CASSSEGQLGGYTF.